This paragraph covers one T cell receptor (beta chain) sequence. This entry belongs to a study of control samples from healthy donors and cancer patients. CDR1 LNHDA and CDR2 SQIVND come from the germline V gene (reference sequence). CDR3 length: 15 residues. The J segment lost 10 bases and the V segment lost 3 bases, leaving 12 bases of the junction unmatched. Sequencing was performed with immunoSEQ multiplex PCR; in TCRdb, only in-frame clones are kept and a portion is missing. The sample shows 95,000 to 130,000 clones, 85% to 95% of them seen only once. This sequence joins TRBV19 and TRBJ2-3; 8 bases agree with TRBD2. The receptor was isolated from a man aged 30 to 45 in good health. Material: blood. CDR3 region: CASSMRTSRTQSQYF. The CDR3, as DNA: TGTGCCAGTAGTATGCGGACTAGCCGTACCCAGTCGCAGTATTTT.